This entry lists 21 T cell receptor beta chains sequenced from one sample in a study of Ad26.COV2.S vaccination and SARS-CoV-2 variants. Treatment given: some 19 received Ad26.COV2.S at low or high dose, single or two shots; a few received placebo; per-sample allocation not given. The investigators took samples on day 63 after the first vaccine or placebo injection. Some clones are missing from TCRdb's copy, which holds only in-frame ones; the method was immunoSEQ multiplex PCR. Of about 350,000 clones in the sample, roughly 90% were seen once. The sequenced sample was peripheral blood, obtained in a trial of Ad26.COV2.S vaccine versus placebo. The source of these receptors is a person aged 18-60 years who received the Ad26.COV2.S COVID-19 vaccine or a placebo.

This chain links TRBV7-8 with TRBJ2-5; the match to TRBD2 covers 9 bases. Germline CDR1 reads SGHVS; CDR2 reads FQNEAQ. Unmatched junction bases numbered 15, after V lost 5 bases and J lost 5 bases. CDR3 size: 17 residues. The CDR3 sequence: CASSPGRSGGNIETQYF. Written as DNA, the CDR3 is TGTGCCAGCAGCCCGGGGAGGAGCGGGGGGAATATTGAGACCCAGTACTTC.

The V call is TRBV3-1 (or the pseudogene TRBV3-2), the J call TRBJ2-2; 9 nucleotides match TRBD2. V lost 4 bases, J lost 0 bases, and 0 bases stayed unmatched. The CDR3 spans 15 residues. Per germline, CDR1 LGHDT and CDR2 YNNKEL (reference sequence). The CDR3, as DNA: TGTGCCAGCAGCCTAGCGGGGGCGAACACCGGGGAGCTGTTTTTT. This sequence encodes CASSLAGANTGELFF.

The rearrangement links TRBV7-2 to TRBJ1-1; unclear D gene. Germline CDR1 reads SGHTA; CDR2 reads FQGNSA. This CDR3 has 13 amino acids. V lost 2 bases to trimming and J lost 0 bases, with 4 bases between them. The CDR3 spells CASSLTVNTEAFF. CDR3 sequence (DNA): TGTGCCAGCAGCTTAACAGTGAACACTGAAGCTTTCTTT.

This sequence joins TRBV18 and TRBJ2-7; D tentatively fits TRBD1 or TRBD2 (5 bases each). Looked up from germline, CDR1 is KGHSH and CDR2 is LQKENI. The CDR3 totals 12 residues. V was shortened by 2 bases and J by 6 bases, with 8 bases between the two germline ends. The CDR3 sequence is CASSPIGGEQYF. The CDR3, as DNA: TGTGCCAGCTCACCAATTGGGGGCGAGCAGTACTTC.

A single count supports this clone. This chain joins TRBV7-6 and TRBJ1-5; D not resolved. This CDR3 is built from 14 residues. Germline CDR1 reads SGHVS; CDR2 reads FNYEAQ. Trimming pared 3 bases from V and 5 bases from J, leaving 11 bases between. The CDR3 DNA is TGTGCCAGCAGCTTGGAGAAAAGGGATCAGCCCCAGCATTTT. Its translation: CASSLEKRDQPQHF.

The chain has TRBV10-3 and TRBJ2-1; 7 nucleotides line up with TRBD1. This CDR3 is 14 amino acids long. Unmatched junction bases numbered 10, after V lost 8 bases and J lost 6 bases. Germline lookup yields CDR1 ENHRY and CDR2 SYGVKD. This chain's CDR3 is CAIGVRQGPNEQFF. CDR3 nucleotide sequence: TGTGCCATCGGCGTCCGACAGGGCCCCAATGAGCAGTTCTTC.

CDR3 in DNA: TGTGCCAGCAGCTTACTGATCATGAACACTGAAGCTTTCTTT. Its translation is CASSLLIMNTEAFF. The rearrangement joins TRBV7-9 to TRBJ1-1; D gene ambiguous. Trimming left V 2 bases short and J 0 bases short, with 7 bases between. The CDR3 totals 14 residues. Germline CDR1 reads SEHNR; CDR2 reads FQNEAQ (reference sequence).

The chain combines TRBV20-1 with TRBJ1-1; the D is unclear. The CDR3 loop spans 13 amino acids. CDR1 and CDR2 from the germline V gene are DFQATT and SNEGSKA (reference sequence). V was trimmed by 3 bases and J by 9 bases, leaving 17 bases between them. CDR3 coding DNA: TGCAGTGCTAGTGTGGACCGGTGGTCTAAAGCTTTCTTT. This codes for CSASVDRWSKAFF.

The chain carries TRBV6-4 and TRBJ2-6; a weak D match, TRBD1 (6 bases). The CDR3 is made up of 15 amino acids. The germline CDR1 and CDR2 sequences are MRHNA and SNTAGT. With 3 bases removed from V and 8 bases from J, the gap between germline ends came to 14 bases. The CDR3 nucleotides read TGTGCCAGCAGTGAAGGGGGTATCACCTCCAACGTCCTGACTTTC. Its translation: CASSEGGITSNVLTF.

V is TRBV19 and J is TRBJ2-7, with D perhaps TRBD2 (6 bases). The CDR3 runs 14 residues. V gave up 6 bases and J gave up 0 bases, with 12 bases separating them. Looked up from germline, CDR1 is LNHDA and CDR2 is SQIVND (reference sequence). In DNA form, the CDR3 reads TGTGCCAGTAGCGCGGGACCCTACTCCTACGAGCAGTACTTC. Residues: CASSAGPYSYEQYF.

CDR3: CASSLSNMGTGAYEQYF. The CDR3, as DNA: TGTGCCAGCAGCTTAAGTAATATGGGGACAGGGGCCTACGAGCAGTACTTC. This chain joins TRBV11-2 and TRBJ2-7; 10 positions match TRBD1. V dropped 2 bases and J dropped 2; count of bases not matched to a gene: 9. Germline CDR1 reads SGHAT; CDR2 reads FQNNGV. This CDR3 is 17 amino acids long.

The chain employs TRBV12-3 or TRBV12-4 and TRBJ1-2; D is ambiguous. V dropped 0 bases and J dropped 7 bases, with 6 bases sitting between them. The CDR3 totals 12 residues. The CDR3 nucleotides are TGTGCCAGCAGTTTAGCTAAGGGTGGCTACACCTTC. Translating gives CASSLAKGGYTF.

The CDR3 coding sequence is TGCAGCGTTGATGCGGGGGACTATGGCTACACCTTC. As protein: CSVDAGDYGYTF. The chain combines TRBV29-1 with TRBJ1-2; D perhaps matches TRBD1 (5 bases). The CDR3 covers 12 residues. Germline V gene lookup returns CDR1 SQVTM and CDR2 ANQGSEA. V was shortened by 3 bases and J by 3 bases, with 8 bases between the two germline ends. The variable domain in full, with the rest retrieved from reference TRBV29-1 and TRBJ1-2, is SAVISQKPSRDICQRGTSLTIQCQVDSQVTMMFWYRQQPGQSLTLIATANQGSEATYESGFVIDKFPISRPNLTFSTLTVSNMSPEDSSIYLCSVDAGDYGYTFGSGTRLTVV.

This clone was detected once. The chain links TRBV6-6 to TRBJ1-2; D remains unclear. V was clipped by 4 bases and J by 8 bases, with 11 bases between them. The germline V gene has CDR1 MNHNY and CDR2 SVGAGI (reference sequence). The CDR3 spans 12 residues. DNA of the CDR3: TGTGCCAGCAGTTCGGATCGGATCGGCTACACCTTC. Its translation is CASSSDRIGYTF.

This clone was seen just once. The CDR3 loop is CASSVSPDTQYF. The CDR3 region has the DNA TGTGCCAGCAGCGTGAGCCCAGATACGCAGTATTTT. The chain combines TRBV7-2 with TRBJ2-3; D is undetermined. CDR3 length: 12 residues. In germline, CDR1 is SGHTA, CDR2 FQGNSA. With 5 bases removed from V and 4 bases from J, the gap between germline ends came to 7 bases.

This chain connects TRBV7-9 to TRBJ2-2; D gene uncertain. This CDR3 is built from 17 residues. V dropped 5 bases and J dropped 3 bases, with 19 bases sitting between them. Germline-derived CDR1 and CDR2 are SEHNR and FQNEAQ (reference sequence). In DNA, the CDR3 is TGTGCCAGCAGCCCCCCAACCCGGACCCGGGACACCGGGGAGCTGTTTTTT. It translates to CASSPPTRTRDTGELFF.

The chain uses TRBV4-2 and TRBJ1-3; 7 nucleotides match TRBD1. After removal of 0 bases from V and 4 bases from J, the junction contained 12 bases not matched to a gene. Per the germline V gene, CDR1 is LGHNA and CDR2 is YNFKEQ. The CDR3 is 18 amino acids. CDR3 sequence reads: CASSQDEGLTGRGNTIYF. The CDR3 DNA reads as TGTGCCAGCAGCCAAGATGAGGGGTTGACAGGGCGGGGAAACACCATATATTTT.

This chain joins TRBV12-3 or TRBV12-4 and TRBJ1-5; D is unclear. The CDR3 contains 13 residues. Deletions cut 3 bases from V and 5 bases from J, with 8 bases between. This chain's CDR3 is CASSFQRDQPQHF. In DNA form, the CDR3 reads TGTGCCAGCAGTTTTCAGAGAGATCAGCCCCAGCATTTT.

The J gene is TRBJ2-7, the V gene TRBV7-2; 9 bases line up with TRBD2. Germline V gene lookup returns CDR1 SGHTA and CDR2 FQGNSA. V shed 5 bases, J shed 4 bases, and the junction held 6 bases outside the gene matches. The CDR3 length is 14 residues. In DNA, the CDR3 is TGTGCCAGCAGCGGGCTAGCGGGAACATACGAGCAGTACTTC. Translated, it gives CASSGLAGTYEQYF. Supplemented by reference TRBV7-2 and TRBJ2-7, the full variable domain reads GAGVSQSPSNKVTEKGKDVELRCDPISGHTALYWYRQSLGQGLEFLIYFQGNSAPDKSGLPSDRFSAERTGGSVSTLTIQRTQQEDSAVYLCASSGLAGTYEQYFGPGTRLTVT.

The chain combines TRBV9 with TRBJ2-7, with a possible D match to TRBD2 (5 bases). The CDR3 consists of 13 residues. From germline, CDR1 is SGDLS and CDR2 YYNGEE. Trimming took 4 bases from V and 2 from J, leaving 10 bases between them. In nucleotides, the CDR3 is TGTGCCAGCAGCCCAGACGGGACCTACGAGCAGTACTTC. Its protein product is CASSPDGTYEQYF.

The chain combines TRBV7-2 with TRBJ2-5; the D gene is possibly TRBD2 (6 bases). Germline V lookup: CDR1 SGHTA, CDR2 FQGNSA. This CDR3 region has 17 residues. Trimming left V 5 bases short and J 5 bases short, with 24 bases between. The CDR3 sequence: CASSPPGVRGFGETQYF. The CDR3 bases are TGTGCCAGCAGCCCCCCGGGGGTGCGGGGCTTTGGGGAGACCCAGTACTTC.